The 10 T cell receptor beta chains in this list originate from one sample, sequenced in a study of blood T cell repertoires in COVID-19. The protocol was immunoSEQ multiplex PCR, while the TCRdb copy is restricted to in-frame clones and leaves out a portion. This table has 20,000 to 30,000 clones, 81% appearing once. Sequencing used peripheral blood. All receptors derive from a woman aged 70 to 79 with COVID-19, enrolled during active disease.

As DNA, the CDR3 is TGTGCCAGCAACCAGGGGGCTCTGAACACTGAAGCTTTCTTT. Its protein is CASNQGALNTEAFF. The rearrangement joins TRBV5-5 to TRBJ1-1; 8 bases are shared with TRBD1. This CDR3 has 14 amino acids. V was clipped by 6 bases and J by 0 bases; unmatched bases: 4. The germline V gene encodes CDR1 SGHKS and CDR2 YYEKEE (reference sequence).

The chain links TRBV15 to TRBJ2-1, with 10 bases matching TRBD1. The CDR3 loop spans 15 amino acids. Per germline, CDR1 LNHNV and CDR2 YYDKDF (reference sequence). The trim removed 5 bases at V and 8 bases at J, leaving 9 bases unmatched. This CDR3 reads CATSARQGALDEQFF. For the CDR3, the DNA is TGTGCCACCAGCGCACGACAGGGGGCGTTGGATGAGCAGTTCTTC. Combining the CDR3 with reference TRBV15 and TRBJ2-1 gives the whole variable domain DAMVIQNPRYQVTQFGKPVTLSCSQTLNHNVMYWYQQKSSQAPKLLFHYYDKDFNNEADTPDNFQSRRPNTSFCFLDIRSPGLGDTAMYLCATSARQGALDEQFFGPGTRLTVL.

This chain joins TRBV4-1 and TRBJ2-7, with 8 bases fitting TRBD2. Unmatched junction bases numbered 7, after V lost 4 bases and J lost 2 bases. The CDR3 loop spans 15 amino acids. The germline CDR1 and CDR2 sequences are MGHRA and YSYEKL. As DNA, the CDR3 is TGCGCCAGCAGCCCTCAATGGCGGGGGGCCTACGAGCAGTACTTC. Amino acid sequence: CASSPQWRGAYEQYF.

The chain links TRBV27 to TRBJ2-5; 14 nucleotides agree with TRBD2. This CDR3 is 16 amino acids long. Germline loops: CDR1 MNHEY, CDR2 SMNVEV (reference sequence). V was pared by 5 bases and J by 5 bases, with 7 bases of the junction left unmatched. This CDR3 reads CASSPTSGRAEETQYF. The CDR3 bases are TGTGCCAGCAGTCCGACTAGCGGGAGGGCCGAGGAGACCCAGTACTTC.

In its sample, this clone was seen a few times. The J gene is TRBJ1-1, the V gene TRBV11-2, with TRBD1 as a possible D gene (6 bases). This CDR3 has 14 residues. Germline assignment: CDR1 SGHAT and CDR2 FQNNGV. The V and J ends lost 5 bases and 4 bases respectively, with 14 bases between them. Here the CDR3 DNA reads TGTGCCAGCAGCCTTCCGACAGGAAGCACTGAAGCTTTCTTT. Amino acid sequence: CASSLPTGSTEAFF.

This sequence joins TRBV19 and TRBJ1-3; D not resolved. Germline assignment: CDR1 LNHDA and CDR2 SQIVND (reference sequence). The CDR3 sequence is 16 residues long. Deletions cut 0 bases from V and 4 bases from J, with 13 bases between. CDR3 protein: CASSIDGGPQGNTIYF. CDR3 DNA: TGTGCCAGTAGTATAGATGGAGGGCCCCAAGGAAACACCATATATTTT.

V is TRBV7-9 and J is TRBJ1-1; 8 nucleotides align to TRBD1. Germline V lookup: CDR1 SEHNR, CDR2 FQNEAQ (reference sequence). The CDR3 spans 16 residues. J gave up 0 bases and V 5 bases, and 8 bases lay outside the gene matches. The CDR3 DNA reads as TGTGCCAGCAGCCTCGGGACAGGCCGGATGAACACTGAAGCTTTCTTT. As protein: CASSLGTGRMNTEAFF.

The V call is TRBV15, the J call TRBJ1-1; D is perhaps TRBD1 (5 bases). Germline assignment: CDR1 LNHNV and CDR2 YYDKDF (reference sequence). Trimming took 4 bases from V and 1 from J, leaving 22 bases between them. CDR3 length: 18 residues. This chain's CDR3 is CATSIGGAGRGANTEAFF. The CDR3 region has the DNA TGTGCCACCAGCATCGGAGGGGCAGGGAGAGGGGCGAACACTGAAGCTTTCTTT.

This clone qualifies as large. The rearrangement links TRBV6-1 to TRBJ1-1; no reliable D call. Trimming removed 4 bases at V and 0 bases at J, with 15 bases between. This CDR3 is built from 16 residues. Germline CDR1 and CDR2: MNHNS and SASEGT. The CDR3 loop reads CASSAGGGTMNTEAFF. CDR3 nucleotides: TGTGCCAGCAGTGCGGGAGGCGGAACAATGAACACTGAAGCTTTCTTT.

This chain joins TRBV29-1 and TRBJ2-3, with 9 bases that match TRBD1. Germline loops: CDR1 SQVTM, CDR2 ANQGSEA. The CDR3 consists of 13 residues. Trimming removed 6 bases from V and 2 bases from J; junction bases left unmatched: 3. The CDR3 DNA sequence: TGCAGCGTACAGGGGGCGTACACAGATACGCAGTATTTT. Protein sequence: CSVQGAYTDTQYF.